This paragraph reports one T cell receptor beta chain. Its antigen is unknown. Base quality data are lacking; no much larger clone is found one base away. This specimen belongs to a study of regulatory T cells in long-lasting Graves disease (dated by TCRdb to the early 2020s). For the study in its entirety: Persistent Graves' disease was defined as persistently positive TSH receptor autoantibodies together with antithyroid drug treatment for over 5 years. This study used TCR sequencing and RNA sequencing of peripheral blood to compare persistent Graves' disease patients against newly diagnosed Graves' disease patients. The study took place in China and was registered as a clinical trial. A total of around 35 samples underwent TCR sequencing, from roughly 13 patients with persistent Graves' disease and approximately 20 patients with newly diagnosed Graves' disease. Persistent Graves' disease patients in the clinical cohort had taken antithyroid drugs for approximately ten years on average.

From its cysteine to its phenylalanine, the CDR3 spans 14 amino acids. Just the 42-base CDR3 DNA is kept, in frame starting at base 1. As encoded in the germline V gene, CDR1 is KGHDR while CDR2 is SFDVKD. At the junction V is shortened by 12 bases and J by 0 bases, with 14 bases in between. Broader findings and caveats from the paper: Persistent Graves' disease patients showed lower TCR Shannon entropy and fewer highly expanded clones than newly diagnosed patients, suggesting clonal expansion. Only peripheral blood was studied, because thyroid tissue, the primary lesion, was inaccessible. As a limitation, the authors acknowledged that the small sample size may reduce accuracy. TRBV28, TRBJ1-2 and TRBJ2-5 were preferentially used in persistent disease, while TRBV20-1 and TRBJ2-1 were favored in newly diagnosed disease. Patients with persistent disease shared more public clonotypes (around 3,000) than newly diagnosed patients did (around 1,000). Sequencing and analysis were limited to the TCR beta chain.

What the time point label conveys for this sample: persistent/refractory GD, antithyroid drugs over 5 years with positive TRAb. For both TCR sequencing and RNA sequencing, RNA was extracted from PBMCs using TRIzol. The diagnosis of Graves' disease was made according to American Thyroid Association guidelines. Recruitment of patients was carried out at an endocrinology department in Xi'an, China. Each patient gave approximately 9.7 milliliters of peripheral blood, collected in an EDTA anticoagulant tube. Ficoll Paque Plus density gradient separation was used to isolate PBMCs, and no additional T cell sorting was done. An Agilent 2100 Bioanalyzer and agarose gel were used to check RNA quality, and a NanoDrop 2000 was used to measure RNA concentration. The library was produced with multiplex PCR. The data were produced on an Illumina HiSeq 4000. TCR beta libraries were built with iRepertoire HTBI primers and Arm-PCR amplification of CDR3 regions. Before sequencing, the PCR products went through gel purification. The original pipeline was this. Gene usage analysis of CDR3 amino acid clonotypes used the roughly 60 TRBV and 14 to 15 TRBJ segments found across samples. COPE and FqMerger were used to merge filtered high-quality paired reads into contigs. BLAST was used to align contigs to IMGT TRBV, TRBD and TRBJ reference genes, with CDR3 defined following IMGT. Any clonotype with a frequency above 0.1% was classified as a highly expanded clone. Repertoire diversity was measured by Shannon entropy, and V-J evenness by the Gini coefficient. A clonotype found in more than one individual was treated as public. TCRdb trimmed the raw reads at Q25, called clones with MiXCR and kept productive beta chains. Identical CDR3 protein sequences are pooled into one entry, listed with their most common genes and DNA. The authors' filters were not applied to this entry. The sample profile shows about 470,000 distinct CDR3 sequences; less than 25% of them were found once. The ten largest make up 7.8% of the sample.

This TCR came from a female donor with Graves disease. The receptor chain draws on TRBV24-1 and TRBJ1-5, with TRBD1 perhaps the D gene, on 6 matching bases. The source was peripheral blood mononuclear cells (PBMCs), collected when the disease was refractory, from a patient treated with antithyroid drugs. Read as DNA, the sequence is TGTGCCGCCGGACAGCGGAATAGCAATCAGCCCCAGCATTTT. Translated, it reads CAAGQRNSNQPQHF.